These 30 T cell receptor beta chains share one sample of origin, sequenced in a study of blood T cell repertoires in COVID-19. Assay used: immunoSEQ multiplex PCR; TCRdb lists only in-frame clones, some missing. In the table there are tens of thousands of clones, more than 75% of which are singletons. Sequenced material: peripheral blood. The receptors were gathered from a man aged 35 to 55 with COVID-19, enrolled during active disease.

The V gene is TRBV5-4, the J gene TRBJ2-3; 8 bases line up with TRBD1. The V gene's germline CDR1 is SGHNT and CDR2 YYREEE (reference sequence). CDR3 length equals 14 residues. Trimming at V came to 4 bases and at J to 4 bases, leaving 5 bases not matched to a gene. CDR3 amino acids: CASSPPGQADTQYF. The DNA for the CDR3 is TGTGCCAGCAGCCCGCCGGGACAGGCAGATACGCAGTATTTT.

V is TRBV27 and J is TRBJ1-2; D may be TRBD1 (6 bases). There are 18 residues in the CDR3. The germline V gene has CDR1 MNHEY and CDR2 SMNVEV (reference sequence). Trimming took off 6 bases at V and 8 bases at J, with 31 bases between the two ends. The CDR3 loop reads CASSLRLQTLQGKEGYTF. The CDR3 DNA is TGTGCCAGCAGCCTCCGGCTCCAAACTCTACAGGGAAAGGAAGGCTACACCTTC.

The V call is TRBV6-4, the J call TRBJ2-6; perhaps TRBD2 as D (7 bases). With 10 bases removed from V and 0 bases from J, the gap between germline ends came to 22 bases. The CDR3 totals 18 residues. Germline CDR1 MRHNA, CDR2 SNTAGT. CDR3 sequence reads: CATSKRGGAHSGANVLTF. CDR3 in DNA: TGTGCCACCTCCAAGCGTGGGGGGGCCCACTCTGGGGCCAACGTCCTGACTTTC.

The rearrangement links TRBV7-9 to TRBJ2-1; maybe TRBD2 (6 bases). Trimming removed 5 bases at V and 8 bases at J, with 22 bases between. CDR1 and CDR2 (germline): SEHNR, FQNEAQ (reference sequence). This CDR3 comprises 16 residues. The CDR3 nucleotides are TGTGCCAGCAGCCCGGGCGGGTCCCGGCGGGGAGATGAGCAGTTCTTC. Translation gives CASSPGGSRRGDEQFF. The full variable domain, rest sourced from reference TRBV7-9 and TRBJ2-1, is DTGVSQNPRHKITKRGQNVTFRCDPISEHNRLYWYRQTLGQGPEFLTYFQNEAQLEKSRLLSDRFSAERPKGSFSTLEIQRTEQGDSAMYLCASSPGGSRRGDEQFFGPGTRLTVL.

V usage is TRBV6-4 and J usage is TRBJ2-2, with 8 bases aligning to TRBD1. V lost 3 bases and J lost 4; bases outside the gene matches: 7. The CDR3 is made up of 16 amino acids. The germline gives CDR1 MRHNA, CDR2 SNTAGT. DNA for the CDR3: TGTGCCAGCAGTGAGTCCGGGACAGGTCTCACCGGGGAGCTGTTTTTT. It codes for CASSESGTGLTGELFF.

CDR3 nucleotides: TGTGCCAGCTCCGACCAGGGTGACACTGAAGCTTTCTTT. The encoded protein is CASSDQGDTEAFF. V and J are TRBV18 and TRBJ1-1; maybe TRBD1 (5 bases). V lost 6 bases, J lost 3 bases, and 11 bases lay in between. This CDR3 is built from 13 residues. The germline V gene encodes CDR1 KGHSH and CDR2 LQKENI.

The chain employs TRBV2 and TRBJ1-5, with D tentatively TRBD1 (6 bases). V lost 9 bases and J lost 0, with 12 bases in between. The germline CDR1 and CDR2 sequences are SNHLY and FYNNEI. The CDR3 sequence is 14 residues long. The DNA for the CDR3 is TGTGCCAGTCAGGACAGCCATAGCAATCAGCCCCAGCATTTT. As protein: CASQDSHSNQPQHF.

The rearrangement uses TRBV6-1 and TRBJ2-5; TRBD1 aligns across 12 bases. Germline V gives CDR1 MNHNS, CDR2 SASEGT. The trim removed 3 bases at V and 4 bases at J, leaving 6 bases unmatched. The CDR3 has 16 amino acids. Here the CDR3 reads CASSEPGQGARETQYF. DNA for the CDR3: TGTGCCAGCAGTGAGCCGGGACAGGGGGCCCGAGAGACCCAGTACTTC.

This chain connects TRBV10-2 to TRBJ1-1; D is unresolved. This CDR3 has 12 residues. Germline loops: CDR1 WSHSY, CDR2 SAAADI. The V end lost 7 bases, the J end lost 4 bases, and 10 bases lay between the germline ends. CDR3 loop: CASNGEGTEAFF. CDR3 bases: TGCGCCAGCAACGGGGAAGGCACTGAAGCTTTCTTT.

This rearrangement joins TRBV3-1 (or the pseudogene TRBV3-2) to TRBJ1-1; unclear D gene. CDR1 is LGHDT, CDR2 YNNKEL, per germline (reference sequence). The CDR3 is made up of 13 amino acids. Between the trimmed V and J ends, which lost 7 bases and 4 bases, there was a span of 13 bases. The CDR3 nucleotides are TGTGCCAGCACCCCGACAAGCTCCACTGAAGCTTTCTTT. Encoded protein: CASTPTSSTEAFF.

This sequence joins TRBV7-9 and TRBJ2-7; TRBD1 matches at 10 bases. V lost 6 bases to trimming and J lost 1 base; unmatched junction nucleotides: 6. This CDR3 comprises 15 residues. The germline gives CDR1 SEHNR, CDR2 FQNEAQ (reference sequence). CDR3 loop: CASRLGTGASYEQYF. Here the CDR3 DNA reads TGTGCCAGCAGGTTGGGGACAGGGGCATCCTACGAGCAGTACTTC. The full variable domain, its missing parts supplied by reference TRBV7-9 and TRBJ2-7, is DTGVSQNPRHKITKRGQNVTFRCDPISEHNRLYWYRQTLGQGPEFLTYFQNEAQLEKSRLLSDRFSAERPKGSFSTLEIQRTEQGDSAMYLCASRLGTGASYEQYFGPGTRLTVT.

CDR3 sequence: CASSDGGTSLINEKLFF. For the CDR3, the DNA is TGTGCCAGCAGTGACGGCGGCACCTCCCTGATTAATGAAAAACTGTTTTTT. This chain connects TRBV6-1 to TRBJ1-4; no reliable D call. The CDR3 has 17 amino acids. V was trimmed by 3 bases and J by 4 bases, leaving 18 bases between them. Germline V gene lookup returns CDR1 MNHNS and CDR2 SASEGT.

The genes are TRBV6-4 and TRBJ2-1, with 9 bases lining up with TRBD2. The CDR3 spans 14 residues. V gave up 10 bases and J gave up 7 bases; unmatched junction bases: 11. Germline V CDR1 and CDR2: MRHNA, SNTAGT. The CDR3 region is CAMGDGTSINEQFF. The DNA for the CDR3 is TGTGCCATGGGGGACGGGACTAGCATTAATGAGCAGTTCTTC.

This clone appeared a single time. The J gene is TRBJ1-2, the V gene TRBV5-4; D gene ambiguous. Trimming pared 3 bases from V and 3 bases from J, leaving 9 bases between. Per the germline V gene, CDR1 is SGHNT and CDR2 is YYREEE (reference sequence). The CDR3 consists of 13 residues. The CDR3 sequence: CASSSGLDYGYTF. The CDR3 DNA sequence: TGTGCCAGCAGCTCCGGCCTAGACTATGGCTACACCTTC. Supplemented by reference TRBV5-4 and TRBJ1-2, the full variable domain reads ETGVTQSPTHLIKTRGQQVTLRCSSQSGHNTVSWYQQALGQGPQFIFQYYREEENGRGNFPPRFSGLQFPNYSSELNVNALELDDSALYLCASSSGLDYGYTFGSGTRLTVV.

This clone was recorded only once. The V call is TRBV6-2 or TRBV6-3, the J call TRBJ2-3, with a weak D call TRBD2 (7 bases). Trimming took 5 bases from V and 2 from J, leaving 14 bases between them. This CDR3 is built from 15 residues. Germline-derived CDR1 and CDR2 are MNHEY and SVGEGT. DNA of the CDR3: TGTGCCAGCAGTCCCCGGGGGGCCCACACAGATACGCAGTATTTT. Its translation: CASSPRGAHTDTQYF.

V and J are TRBV30 and TRBJ2-5; D may be TRBD2 (5 bases). Per the germline V gene, CDR1 is GTSNPN and CDR2 is SVGIG (reference sequence). This CDR3 has 12 amino acids. V was pared by 5 bases and J by 7 bases, with 14 bases between. The CDR3 nucleotides are TGTGCCTGGGAATCCGGGGAGAGGACCCAGTACTTC. It translates to CAWESGERTQYF.

The V gene is TRBV5-1, the J gene TRBJ1-6, with 7 bases lining up with TRBD1. The CDR3 runs to 15 residues. The germline V gene has CDR1 SGHRS and CDR2 YFSETQ. The ends lost 4 bases at V and 6 bases at J; junction bases unmatched: 7. CDR3 residues: CASSTTGTSNSPLHF. The CDR3 nucleotides read TGCGCCAGCAGCACGACAGGGACGAGTAATTCACCCCTCCACTTT.

The rearrangement uses TRBV19 and TRBJ2-1, with 10 bases matching TRBD1. The CDR3 spans 19 residues. The V and J ends lost 3 bases and 2 bases, in that order; junction bases with no gene match: 13. CDR1 is LNHDA, CDR2 SQIVND, per germline (reference sequence). This chain's CDR3 is CASSMETGGTIGPYNEQFF. CDR3 DNA sequence: TGTGCCAGTAGTATGGAGACAGGGGGCACCATTGGTCCCTACAATGAGCAGTTCTTC. Full variable domain (missing parts from reference TRBV19 and TRBJ2-1): DGGITQSPKYLFRKEGQNVTLSCEQNLNHDAMYWYRQDPGQGLRLIYYSQIVNDFQKGDIAEGYSVSREKKESFPLTVTSAQKNPTAFYLCASSMETGGTIGPYNEQFFGPGTRLTVL.

The chain couples TRBV6-1 to TRBJ2-7; the match to TRBD1 covers 7 bases. The CDR3 is 13 amino acids. Germline CDR1 is MNHNS and CDR2 is SASEGT. The V gene end was trimmed by 3 bases and the J gene end by 7 bases; junction bases not matched to a gene: 6. The CDR3 coding sequence is TGTGCCAGCAGTGAGACAGGGCAGCGGGAGCAGTACTTC. It encodes CASSETGQREQYF.

The J gene is TRBJ2-3, the V gene TRBV29-1, with 8 bases that match TRBD2. The CDR3 totals 13 residues. With 7 bases clipped from V and 3 bases from J, the junction kept 6 bases outside the gene matches. The germline V gene encodes CDR1 SQVTM and CDR2 ANQGSEA. For the CDR3, the DNA is TGCAGCGGTGGCGGGGGGCTGACAGATACGCAGTATTTT. It encodes CSGGGGLTDTQYF.

The chain links TRBV5-1 to TRBJ2-2; TRBD2 matches 8 bases. Germline assignment: CDR1 SGHRS and CDR2 YFSETQ. There are 14 residues in the CDR3. The J segment lost 6 bases and the V segment lost 1 base, leaving 2 bases of the junction unmatched. The CDR3 DNA sequence: TGCGCCAGCAGCTTGCGGGGGGGCTCCGGGGAGCTGTTTTTT. It encodes CASSLRGGSGELFF.

The CDR3 nucleotides are TGTGCCAGCAGCTGGGGACAACGTGGAAACACCATATATTTT. Amino acid sequence: CASSWGQRGNTIYF. The V and J genes are TRBV7-6 and TRBJ1-3, with D perhaps TRBD1 (6 bases). The V gene lost 4 bases and the J gene lost 3 bases, with 10 bases spanning the gap. This CDR3 is 14 amino acids long. Germline-derived CDR1 and CDR2 are SGHVS and FNYEAQ.

This clone was counted a few times. The V call is TRBV7-9, the J call TRBJ2-7; D not certain. Trimming cost V 5 bases and J 5 bases, with 19 bases left between them. This CDR3 has 15 residues. Per the germline V gene, CDR1 is SEHNR and CDR2 is FQNEAQ (reference sequence). The CDR3 here is CASSPPPRVGNEQYF. The CDR3 coding sequence is TGTGCCAGCAGCCCCCCTCCCCGGGTAGGTAACGAGCAGTACTTC. The whole variable domain, remainder taken from reference TRBV7-9 and TRBJ2-7, is DTGVSQNPRHKITKRGQNVTFRCDPISEHNRLYWYRQTLGQGPEFLTYFQNEAQLEKSRLLSDRFSAERPKGSFSTLEIQRTEQGDSAMYLCASSPPPRVGNEQYFGPGTRLTVT.

The V call is TRBV19, the J call TRBJ2-6, with TRBD1 matching over 11 bases. CDR3 length equals 17 residues. The junction had 4 bases not matched to a gene; V was cut back by 4 bases and J by 2 bases. Germline V gene lookup returns CDR1 LNHDA and CDR2 SQIVND (reference sequence). The CDR3 DNA is TGTGCCAGTAGTAGAGGGACAGGGGGACCTGGGGCCAACGTCCTGACTTTC. Encoded protein: CASSRGTGGPGANVLTF.

Turning to this clone: Germline and junction disagree at one end, which may indicate a read error. This chain links TRBV7-2 with TRBJ2-2, with 8 bases matching TRBD2. Germline V CDR1 and CDR2: SGHTA, FQGNSA. There are 13 residues in the CDR3. The CDR3 loop reads CASSSRGGGELFF. The DNA for the CDR3 is TGCGCCAGCAGCTCTCGGGGGGGCGGGGAGCTGTTTTTT.

The genes are TRBV6-5 and TRBJ2-7; 11 bases are a match to TRBD1. The CDR3 length is 15 residues. CDR1 and CDR2 from the germline V gene are MNHEY and SVGAGI. After removal of 5 bases from V and 2 bases from J, the junction contained 5 bases not matched to a gene. The CDR3 sequence is CASSLGQGAAYEQYF. The DNA of the CDR3 is TGTGCCAGCAGTCTCGGACAGGGGGCGGCCTACGAGCAGTACTTC.

The V call is TRBV11-3, the J call TRBJ1-2, with 8 nucleotides matching TRBD1. Trimming took 6 bases from V and 2 from J; bases not matched to a gene: 8. The germline gives CDR1 SGHNT, CDR2 YENEEA. This CDR3 is 15 amino acids long. CDR3 residues: CASSWPGGENYGYTF. Here the CDR3 DNA reads TGTGCCAGCAGTTGGCCAGGGGGCGAGAACTATGGCTACACCTTC.

This clone was seen a handful of times. The genes are TRBV2 and TRBJ2-7; D might be TRBD1 (6 bases). Trimming removed 6 bases from V and 0 bases from J, with 9 bases in between. Germline V gene data show CDR1 as SNHLY and CDR2 as FYNNEI. This CDR3 comprises 13 residues. CDR3 bases: TGTGCCAGCAGATGGACAGACTCCTACGAGCAGTACTTC. This sequence encodes CASRWTDSYEQYF.

V usage is TRBV28 and J usage is TRBJ1-1; 7 bases map to TRBD1. This CDR3 is 14 amino acids long. CDR1 and CDR2 (germline): MDHEN, SYDVKM. J was trimmed by 6 bases and V by 4 bases; bases with no gene match: 8. This CDR3 reads CASSSTGTVPEAFF. The CDR3, as DNA: TGTGCCAGCAGTTCGACAGGGACGGTACCTGAAGCTTTCTTT.

This chain connects TRBV7-6 to TRBJ1-1; D might be TRBD1 (5 bases). The CDR3 runs 13 residues. V lost 6 bases and J 6 bases, leaving 14 bases between the germline ends. From germline, CDR1 is SGHVS and CDR2 FNYEAQ. CDR3 nucleotide sequence: TGTGCCAGCAGTTCCTTGGTAGGGGCTGAAGCTTTCTTT. Translation: CASSSLVGAEAFF.